This entry describes one TCR beta chain. The sample's time point: patch test 2, 6 weeks after DPC sensitization. Treatment given: therapeutic diphenylcyclopropenone sensitization with weekly scalp DPC. TCRdb processed the RACE reads anew with MiXCR; each CDR3 protein has one entry. Of about 54,000 distinct CDR3 sequences in the sample, around 9.5% are singletons; the top ten hold over 1.5%. Trimming took 5 bases from V and 7 from J, leaving 9 bases between them. The CDR3 consists of 11 residues. The germline V gene has CDR1 SEHNR and CDR2 FQNEAQ (reference sequence). This sample is part of a study of human T cells and chemical hapten exposure.

Material: whole blood, obtained in connection with sensitization to the hapten diphenylcyclopropenone (DPC). This clonotype was obtained from a woman between 50 and 59 years old with alopecia areata. Some clones in this sample may be carry-over from other donors' samples. The V call is TRBV7-9, the J call TRBJ2-7; D is perhaps TRBD2 (5 bases). The CDR3 loop reads CASSPQREQYF. The CDR3 bases are TGTGCCAGCAGCCCCCAGCGGGAGCAGTACTTC.